The 31 T cell receptor beta chains listed next were all sequenced from one sample in a study of blood T cell repertoires in COVID-19. Data came from immunoSEQ multiplex PCR; TCRdb stores just in-frame clones and leaves some out. Of 90,000 to 100,000 clones listed, 82% are singletons. Sequencing input: peripheral blood. Every receptor here comes from a man aged 80 or over with acute or convalescent COVID-19.

The V call is TRBV15, the J call TRBJ1-6, with a weak D call TRBD1 (5 bases). V gave up 3 bases and J gave up 4 bases, with 10 bases separating them. From germline, CDR1 is LNHNV and CDR2 YYDKDF (reference sequence). This CDR3 is built from 15 residues. CDR3 amino acids: CATSRVTVYNSPLHF. The DNA for the CDR3 is TGTGCCACCAGCAGGGTGACAGTTTATAATTCACCCCTCCACTTT.

In nucleotides, the CDR3 is TGTGCCAGCAGCGATGGACAGTTCTATGGCTACACCTTC. It codes for CASSDGQFYGYTF. V usage is TRBV5-6 and J usage is TRBJ1-2; possibly TRBD1 for D (6 bases). The V gene lost 4 bases and the J gene lost 4 bases, with 11 bases spanning the gap. The CDR3 loop spans 13 amino acids. Looked up from germline, CDR1 is SGHDT and CDR2 is YYEEEE. The whole variable domain, filled in from reference TRBV5-6 and TRBJ1-2, reads DAGVTQSPTHLIKTRGQQVTLRCSPKSGHDTVSWYQQALGQGPQFIFQYYEEEERQRGNFPDRFSGHQFPNYSSELNVNALLLGDSALYLCASSDGQFYGYTFGSGTRLTVV.

V and J are TRBV14 and TRBJ2-7; D is unresolved. The germline V gene encodes CDR1 SGHDN and CDR2 FVKESK. V was pared by 1 base and J by 2 bases, with 3 bases between. The CDR3 loop spans 12 amino acids. CDR3 in amino acids: CASSQGAYEQYF. CDR3 bases: TGTGCCAGCAGCCAAGGCGCCTACGAGCAGTACTTC.

The chain recombines TRBV5-4 with TRBJ2-7, with a possible D match to TRBD2 (6 bases). The CDR3 extends over 14 amino acids. Germline V gene sequence: CDR1 SGHNT, CDR2 YYREEE (reference sequence). V lost 4 bases to trimming and J lost 3 bases, with 14 bases between them. CDR3 DNA: TGTGCCAGCAGCCCGGGTAGGCGGGACTACGAGCAGTACTTC. Translated, it gives CASSPGRRDYEQYF. Supplemented by reference TRBV5-4 and TRBJ2-7, the full variable domain reads ETGVTQSPTHLIKTRGQQVTLRCSSQSGHNTVSWYQQALGQGPQFIFQYYREEENGRGNFPPRFSGLQFPNYSSELNVNALELDDSALYLCASSPGRRDYEQYFGPGTRLTVT.

This sequence joins TRBV7-2 and TRBJ1-6; 9 bases align to TRBD1. V dropped 5 bases and J dropped 1; count of bases not matched to a gene: 6. Germline values: CDR1 SGHTA, CDR2 FQGNSA. The CDR3 sequence is 17 residues long. The CDR3, as DNA: TGTGCCAGCAGCCCTAGACAGGGGGTATCCTATAATTCACCCCTCCACTTT. Its protein is CASSPRQGVSYNSPLHF.

There are many counts of this clone. The chain has TRBV4-2 and TRBJ1-2; TRBD1 agrees at 8 bases. J gave up 8 bases and V 2 bases, and 10 bases lay outside the gene matches. Germline values: CDR1 LGHNA, CDR2 YNFKEQ. The CDR3 length is 15 residues. CDR3: CASSQWRQGAGGYTF. CDR3 nucleotide sequence: TGTGCCAGCAGCCAATGGCGGCAGGGGGCCGGCGGCTACACCTTC.

The chain combines TRBV19 with TRBJ2-5; 10 bases are a match to TRBD2. The CDR3 contains 16 residues. J was trimmed by 4 bases and V by 5 bases; bases with no gene match: 10. CDR1 is LNHDA, CDR2 SQIVND, per germline (reference sequence). For the CDR3, the DNA is TGTGCCAGTAGTCGCCTAGCGGGGGACGCGGGAGAGACCCAGTACTTC. Encoded protein: CASSRLAGDAGETQYF.

The gene calls are TRBV28 and TRBJ2-7; 7 positions match TRBD2. With V trimmed by 6 bases and J by 6 bases, 11 bases remained unmatched. The CDR3 runs 14 residues. Germline-derived CDR1 and CDR2 are MDHEN and SYDVKM. The CDR3 reads CASSPRRGRGEQYF. The CDR3 DNA is TGTGCCAGCAGCCCAAGGCGGGGGAGAGGCGAGCAGTACTTC.

V gene TRBV2 combines with J gene TRBJ2-5, with 14 bases lining up with TRBD2. CDR1 SNHLY and CDR2 FYNNEI come from the germline V gene. J gave up 5 bases and V 4 bases, and 0 bases lay outside the gene matches. CDR3 length equals 14 residues. CDR3 bases: TGTGCCAGCAGTGGACTAGCGGGAGGGGAGACCCAGTACTTC. Its protein is CASSGLAGGETQYF.

The chain combines TRBV5-1 with TRBJ2-5, with 11 bases that match TRBD2. CDR3 length equals 16 residues. The V gene end was trimmed by 3 bases and the J gene end by 4 bases; junction bases not matched to a gene: 8. Germline V gene data show CDR1 as SGHRS and CDR2 as YFSETQ. CDR3 region: CASSSGLAEVRETQYF. The CDR3 DNA sequence: TGCGCCAGCAGCTCGGGACTAGCGGAAGTGCGAGAGACCCAGTACTTC.

In this sample, this clone turned up once. This chain joins TRBV18 and TRBJ1-3; D is uncertain. Germline-derived CDR1 and CDR2 are KGHSH and LQKENI. The CDR3 totals 13 residues. V dropped 6 bases and J dropped 2 bases, with 8 bases sitting between them. The CDR3 reads CASSAGTGNTIYF. As DNA, the CDR3 is TGTGCCAGCTCCGCGGGGACTGGAAACACCATATATTTT.

There are a few counts of this clone. The chain couples TRBV6-2 or TRBV6-3 to TRBJ1-1; the D gene is possibly TRBD1 (5 bases). From germline, CDR1 is MNHEY and CDR2 SVGEGT. The CDR3 length is 16 residues. Trimming pared 0 bases from V and 0 bases from J, leaving 11 bases between. CDR3 bases: TGTGCCAGCAGTTACTCTGGCAGGGAGGTGAACACTGAAGCTTTCTTT. Amino acid sequence: CASSYSGREVNTEAFF.

The chain joins TRBV24-1 to TRBJ1-5; TRBD1 is a possible D gene (5 bases). With 3 bases removed from V and 6 bases from J, the gap between germline ends came to 20 bases. Per the germline V gene, CDR1 is KGHDR and CDR2 is SFDVKD. The CDR3 sequence is 17 residues long. The CDR3 nucleotides are TGTGCCACCAGTGATCCGTCAAGGGGTTCCGGGTCTCAGCCCCAGCATTTT. Translating gives CATSDPSRGSGSQPQHF.

This rearrangement joins TRBV10-2 to TRBJ2-5; a possible D gene is TRBD1 (7 bases). The ends were cut back, 6 bases at V and 7 bases at J, with 15 bases in the middle. The CDR3 covers 13 residues. CDR1 and CDR2 from the germline V gene are WSHSY and SAAADI. The CDR3 sequence: CASSAGQWGTQYF. CDR3 sequence (DNA): TGCGCCAGCAGCGCGGGACAGTGGGGGACCCAGTACTTC.

The V call is TRBV28, the J call TRBJ2-4; weak D call: TRBD2 (7 bases). The CDR3 sequence is 15 residues long. Per germline, CDR1 MDHEN and CDR2 SYDVKM. V lost 8 bases and J lost 1, with 15 bases in between. The CDR3 nucleotides read TGTGCCAGCGCCAGAGGGGGGGACGCCAAAAACATTCAGTACTTC. It specifies CASARGGDAKNIQYF.

The rearrangement links TRBV5-1 to TRBJ2-1, with a tentative D call TRBD1 (6 bases). The CDR3 runs 14 residues. Germline values: CDR1 SGHRS, CDR2 YFSETQ. V lost 2 bases and J lost 8, with 14 bases in between. CDR3: CASSFTGLLDEQFF. The CDR3 DNA reads as TGCGCCAGCAGCTTCACAGGGCTTTTAGATGAGCAGTTCTTC.

The gene calls are TRBV5-1 and TRBJ1-6; D perhaps matches TRBD1 (5 bases). Germline V gene sequence: CDR1 SGHRS, CDR2 YFSETQ. The CDR3 covers 14 residues. The V and J ends lost 2 bases and 7 bases respectively, with 10 bases between them. CDR3 in amino acids: CASSLGVGNSPLHF. In DNA, the CDR3 is TGCGCCAGCAGCTTAGGGGTTGGGAATTCACCCCTCCACTTT.

The chain has TRBV11-2 and TRBJ2-7; TRBD1 agrees at 8 bases. Germline loops: CDR1 SGHAT, CDR2 FQNNGV. This CDR3 is 15 amino acids long. V lost 4 bases, J lost 6 bases, and 11 bases stayed unmatched. As DNA, the CDR3 is TGTGCCAGCAGCTCGGACAGGGCCGGCGCGGGCGAGCAGTACTTC. Protein: CASSSDRAGAGEQYF.

Ten or more counts support this clone. The chain recombines TRBV7-2 with TRBJ1-6, with 10 positions matching TRBD1. V dropped 1 base and J dropped 7; count of bases not matched to a gene: 4. CDR3 length equals 16 residues. Germline CDR1 SGHTA, CDR2 FQGNSA. CDR3: CASSLGDRGSNSPLHF. DNA of the CDR3: TGTGCCAGCAGCTTAGGGGACAGGGGTTCGAATTCACCCCTCCACTTT.

This clone was seen at least ten times. The V call is TRBV3-1 (or the pseudogene TRBV3-2), the J call TRBJ2-7; D gene ambiguous. The CDR3 is made up of 13 amino acids. The V gene's germline CDR1 is LGHDT and CDR2 YNNKEL (reference sequence). The V end lost 3 bases, the J end lost 2 bases, and 8 bases lay between the germline ends. CDR3 sequence (DNA): TGTGCCAGCAGCCAGTACAGTCCCTACGAGCAGTACTTC. Protein: CASSQYSPYEQYF.

The rearrangement joins TRBV6-5 to TRBJ2-1; D remains unclear. V was clipped by 2 bases and J by 0 bases, with 11 bases between them. The CDR3 contains 16 residues. Per germline, CDR1 MNHEY and CDR2 SVGAGI. In DNA, the CDR3 is TGTGCCAGCAGTTACAGACACTTGAGCTCCTACAATGAGCAGTTCTTC. Protein sequence: CASSYRHLSSYNEQFF.

V gene TRBV7-6 combines with J gene TRBJ2-2, with 7 bases aligning to TRBD1. The V and J ends lost 6 bases and 1 base, in that order; junction bases with no gene match: 5. CDR1 SGHVS and CDR2 FNYEAQ come from the germline V gene. This CDR3 is 15 amino acids long. CDR3 DNA sequence: TGTGCCAGCAGTCGTGACAGGGAGAACACCGGGGAGCTGTTTTTT. It codes for CASSRDRENTGELFF.

The V gene is TRBV7-2, the J gene TRBJ1-5, with D hard to call. Trimming removed 1 base from V and 1 base from J, with 14 bases in between. This CDR3 region has 17 residues. CDR1 and CDR2 from the germline V gene are SGHTA and FQGNSA. CDR3 in DNA: TGTGCCAGCAGCTTAGTACCTTCTGATAGCAGCAATCAGCCCCAGCATTTT. Amino acids: CASSLVPSDSSNQPQHF.

This sequence joins TRBV2 and TRBJ2-2; D unresolved. With 6 bases removed from V and 9 bases from J, the gap between germline ends came to 14 bases. The CDR3 has 13 amino acids. Germline assignment: CDR1 SNHLY and CDR2 FYNNEI. The CDR3 reads CASSGFGAWELFF. In DNA, the CDR3 is TGTGCCAGCAGCGGCTTTGGAGCGTGGGAGCTGTTTTTT. Based on the CDR3 plus reference TRBV2 and TRBJ2-2, the full variable domain is EPEVTQTPSHQVTQMGQEVILRCVPISNHLYFYWYRQILGQKVEFLVSFYNNEISEKSEIFDDQFSVERPDGSNFTLKIRSTKLEDSAMYFCASSGFGAWELFFGEGSRLTVL.

V gene TRBV6-5 combines with J gene TRBJ2-2; D is possibly TRBD1 (6 bases). The ends were cut back, 10 bases at V and 3 bases at J, with 15 bases in the middle. CDR3 length: 14 residues. Per germline, CDR1 MNHEY and CDR2 SVGAGI. The CDR3 region is CATGGRGYTGELFF. The CDR3 DNA is TGTGCCACTGGAGGCAGGGGTTACACCGGGGAGCTGTTTTTT.

This clone was picked up one time. This chain uses TRBV30 with TRBJ2-2; 8 positions agree with TRBD1. The ends lost 3 bases at V and 0 bases at J; junction bases unmatched: 3. Germline CDR1 reads GTSNPN; CDR2 reads SVGIG (reference sequence). This CDR3 comprises 15 residues. DNA for the CDR3: TGTGCCTGGAGGGCAGGGGGCGCGAACACCGGGGAGCTGTTTTTT. Protein sequence: CAWRAGGANTGELFF.

This rearrangement joins TRBV5-1 to TRBJ2-7, with 10 bases identical to TRBD1. Per the germline V gene, CDR1 is SGHRS and CDR2 is YFSETQ. The CDR3 spans 15 residues. After removal of 2 bases from V and 6 bases from J, the junction contained 8 bases not matched to a gene. In DNA, the CDR3 is TGCGCCAGCAGCTTAGCGACAGGGGGCTTGGGCGAGCAGTACTTC. Translation gives CASSLATGGLGEQYF.

V and J are TRBV6-6 and TRBJ1-4; D not resolved. Per the germline V gene, CDR1 is MNHNY and CDR2 is SVGAGI (reference sequence). Trimming left V 5 bases short and J 0 bases short, with 16 bases between. The CDR3 covers 17 residues. CDR3 nucleotides: TGTGCCAGCAGTCCCCGGGCGGGAAATCCAACTAATGAAAAACTGTTTTTT. It codes for CASSPRAGNPTNEKLFF.

The genes are TRBV28 and TRBJ2-7; 8 bases fit TRBD1. This CDR3 has 14 residues. The V segment lost 5 bases and the J segment 5 bases; nucleotides outside the gene matches: 8. From germline, CDR1 is MDHEN and CDR2 SYDVKM. The CDR3 region is CASSPWTGSNEQYF. For the CDR3, the DNA is TGTGCCAGCAGTCCCTGGACAGGGAGTAACGAGCAGTACTTC.

This chain connects TRBV2 to TRBJ1-6; the D gene is possibly TRBD1 (6 bases). Germline lookup yields CDR1 SNHLY and CDR2 FYNNEI. The CDR3 runs 15 residues. The V end lost 6 bases, the J end lost 6 bases, and 15 bases lay between the germline ends. CDR3 coding DNA: TGTGCCAGCAGCCCAGACAGGCTGACTAATTCACCCCTCCACTTT. Translating it yields CASSPDRLTNSPLHF.

This clone came up once. The gene calls are TRBV6-6 and TRBJ2-5; D perhaps matches TRBD2 (5 bases). Germline-derived CDR1 and CDR2 are MNHNY and SVGAGI (reference sequence). This CDR3 is built from 14 residues. V was pared by 4 bases and J by 5 bases, with 14 bases between. CDR3 in DNA: TGTGCCAGCAGTTCCGCGGGTAAGGTGGAGACCCAGTACTTC. Its translation is CASSSAGKVETQYF.